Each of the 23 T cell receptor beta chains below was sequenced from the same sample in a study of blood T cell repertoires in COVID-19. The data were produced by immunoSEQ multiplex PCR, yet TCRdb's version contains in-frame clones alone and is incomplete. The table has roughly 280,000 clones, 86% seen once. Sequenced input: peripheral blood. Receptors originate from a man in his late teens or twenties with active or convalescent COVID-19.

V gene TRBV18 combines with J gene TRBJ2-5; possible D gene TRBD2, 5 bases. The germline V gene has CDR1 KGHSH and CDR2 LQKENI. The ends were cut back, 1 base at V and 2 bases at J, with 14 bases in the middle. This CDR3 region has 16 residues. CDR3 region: CASSPQEGGLQETQYF. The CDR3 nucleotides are TGTGCCAGCTCACCACAAGAAGGAGGACTGCAAGAGACCCAGTACTTC.

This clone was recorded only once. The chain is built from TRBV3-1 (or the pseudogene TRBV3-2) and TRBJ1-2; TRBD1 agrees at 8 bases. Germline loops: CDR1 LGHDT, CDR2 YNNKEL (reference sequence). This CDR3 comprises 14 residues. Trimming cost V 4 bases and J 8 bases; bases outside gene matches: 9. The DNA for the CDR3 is TGTGCCAGCAGCCCGACCTTCAGGGGGCGCGGCTACACCTTC. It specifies CASSPTFRGRGYTF.

The CDR3 spells CASSLGLTHYEQYF. The DNA for the CDR3 is TGTGCCAGCTCTTTGGGACTGACTCACTACGAGCAGTACTTC. V and J are TRBV18 and TRBJ2-7, with D tentatively TRBD2 (6 bases). CDR1 is KGHSH and CDR2 is LQKENI in the germline V gene. V was pared by 6 bases and J by 3 bases, with 15 bases between. CDR3 size: 14 residues. Using reference TRBV18 and TRBJ2-7 for the parts outside the CDR3, the full variable domain is NAGVMQNPRHLVRRRGQEARLRCSPMKGHSHVYWYRQLPEEGLKFMVYLQKENIIDESGMPKERFSAEFPKEGPSILRIQQVVRGDSAAYFCASSLGLTHYEQYFGPGTRLTVT.

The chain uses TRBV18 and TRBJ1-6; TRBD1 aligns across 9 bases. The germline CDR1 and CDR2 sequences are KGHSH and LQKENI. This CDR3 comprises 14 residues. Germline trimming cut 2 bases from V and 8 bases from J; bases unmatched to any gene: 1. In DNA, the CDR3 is TGTGCCAGCTCACCAGGGGACAGGGATTCACCCCTCCACTTT. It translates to CASSPGDRDSPLHF.

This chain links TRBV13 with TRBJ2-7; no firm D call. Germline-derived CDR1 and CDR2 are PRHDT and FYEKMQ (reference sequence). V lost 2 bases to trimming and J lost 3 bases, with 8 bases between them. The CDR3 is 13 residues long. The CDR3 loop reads CASSLNTDYEQYF. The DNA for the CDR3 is TGTGCCAGCAGCTTAAACACAGACTACGAGCAGTACTTC.

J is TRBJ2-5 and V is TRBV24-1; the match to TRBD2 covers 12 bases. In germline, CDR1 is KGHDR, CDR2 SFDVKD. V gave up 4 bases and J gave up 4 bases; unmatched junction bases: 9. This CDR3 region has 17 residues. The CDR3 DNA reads TGTGCCACCAGTGAAAATCTAGCGGGGGGGCCGAGAGAGACCCAGTACTTC. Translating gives CATSENLAGGPRETQYF.

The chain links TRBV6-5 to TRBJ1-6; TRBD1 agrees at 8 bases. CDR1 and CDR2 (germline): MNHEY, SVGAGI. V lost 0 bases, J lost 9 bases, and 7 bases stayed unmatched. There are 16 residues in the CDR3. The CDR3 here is CASSYSSTGGGSPLHF. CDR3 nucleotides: TGTGCCAGCAGTTACTCGAGCACAGGGGGAGGTTCACCCCTCCACTTT.

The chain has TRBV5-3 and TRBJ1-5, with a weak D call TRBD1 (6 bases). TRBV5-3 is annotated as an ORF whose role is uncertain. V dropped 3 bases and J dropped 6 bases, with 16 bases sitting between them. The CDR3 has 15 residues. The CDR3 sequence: CARSSRQVVSQPQHF. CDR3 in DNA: TGTGCCAGAAGCTCTAGACAGGTGGTCTCTCAGCCCCAGCATTTT.

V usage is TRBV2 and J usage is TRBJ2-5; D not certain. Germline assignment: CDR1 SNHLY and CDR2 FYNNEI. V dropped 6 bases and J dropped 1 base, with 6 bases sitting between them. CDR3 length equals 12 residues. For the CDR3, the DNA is TGTGCCAGCAGGTACTTCCAAGAGACCCAGTACTTC. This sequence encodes CASRYFQETQYF.

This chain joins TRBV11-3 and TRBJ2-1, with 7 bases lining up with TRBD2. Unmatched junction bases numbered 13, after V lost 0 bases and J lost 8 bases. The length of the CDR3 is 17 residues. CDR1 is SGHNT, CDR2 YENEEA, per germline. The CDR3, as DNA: TGTGCCAGCAGCTTAGAGGGGGGGGACCTCGGCGGCTATGAGCAGTTCTTC. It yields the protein CASSLEGGDLGGYEQFF.

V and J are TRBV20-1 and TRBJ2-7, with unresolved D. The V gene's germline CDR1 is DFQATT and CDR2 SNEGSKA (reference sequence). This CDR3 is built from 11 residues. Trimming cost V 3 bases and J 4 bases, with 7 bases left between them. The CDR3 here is CSASIAYEQYF. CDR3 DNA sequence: TGCAGTGCTAGTATAGCTTACGAGCAGTACTTC.

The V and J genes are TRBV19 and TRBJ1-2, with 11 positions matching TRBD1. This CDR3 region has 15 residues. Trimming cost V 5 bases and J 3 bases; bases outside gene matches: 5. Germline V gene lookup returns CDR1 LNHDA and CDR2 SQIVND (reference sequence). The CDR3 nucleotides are TGTGCCAGTAGTCCAGGACAGGGGGCGGACTATGGCTACACCTTC. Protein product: CASSPGQGADYGYTF.

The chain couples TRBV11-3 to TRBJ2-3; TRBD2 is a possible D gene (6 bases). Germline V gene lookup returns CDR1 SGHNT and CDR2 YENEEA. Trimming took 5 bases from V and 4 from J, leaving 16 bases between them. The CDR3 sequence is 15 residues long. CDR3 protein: CASSPGGRGADTQYF. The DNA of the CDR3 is TGTGCCAGCAGCCCCGGGGGTCGAGGAGCAGATACGCAGTATTTT.

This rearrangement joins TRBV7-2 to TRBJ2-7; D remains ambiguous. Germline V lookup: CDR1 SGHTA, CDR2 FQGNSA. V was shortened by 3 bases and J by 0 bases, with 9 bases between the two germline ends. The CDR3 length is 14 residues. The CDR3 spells CASSLSVSSYEQYF. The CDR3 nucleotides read TGTGCCAGCAGCTTGTCCGTGAGCTCCTACGAGCAGTACTTC. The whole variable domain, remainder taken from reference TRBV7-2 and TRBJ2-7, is GAGVSQSPSNKVTEKGKDVELRCDPISGHTALYWYRQSLGQGLEFLIYFQGNSAPDKSGLPSDRFSAERTGGSVSTLTIQRTQQEDSAVYLCASSLSVSSYEQYFGPGTRLTVT.

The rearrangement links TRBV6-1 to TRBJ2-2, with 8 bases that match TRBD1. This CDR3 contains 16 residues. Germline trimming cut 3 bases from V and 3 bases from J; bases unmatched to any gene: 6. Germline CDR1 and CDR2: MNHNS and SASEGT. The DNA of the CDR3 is TGTGCCAGCAGTGACAGGGGGCAATCGTACACCGGGGAGCTGTTTTTT. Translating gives CASSDRGQSYTGELFF.

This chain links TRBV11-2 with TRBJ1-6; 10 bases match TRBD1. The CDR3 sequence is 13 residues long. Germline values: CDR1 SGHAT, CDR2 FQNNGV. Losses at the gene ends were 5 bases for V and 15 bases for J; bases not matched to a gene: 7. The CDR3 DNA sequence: TGTGCCAGCAGCCTCAGACAGGGGGCGGGCCTCCACTTT. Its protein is CASSLRQGAGLHF.

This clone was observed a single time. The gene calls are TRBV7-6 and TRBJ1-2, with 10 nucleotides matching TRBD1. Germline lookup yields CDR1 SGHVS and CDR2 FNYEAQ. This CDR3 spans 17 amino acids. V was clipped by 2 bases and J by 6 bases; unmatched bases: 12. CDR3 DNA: TGTGCCAGCAGCTTAACGGCGGGGGGACAGGGGACGGATGGCTACACCTTC. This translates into CASSLTAGGQGTDGYTF.

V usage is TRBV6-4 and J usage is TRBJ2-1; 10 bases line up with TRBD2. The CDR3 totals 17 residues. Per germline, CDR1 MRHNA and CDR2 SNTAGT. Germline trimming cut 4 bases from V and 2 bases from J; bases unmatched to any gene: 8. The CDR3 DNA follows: TGTGCCAGCAGTGCCTCGGGACTAGCGAAGGCCTACAATGAGCAGTTCTTC. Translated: CASSASGLAKAYNEQFF.

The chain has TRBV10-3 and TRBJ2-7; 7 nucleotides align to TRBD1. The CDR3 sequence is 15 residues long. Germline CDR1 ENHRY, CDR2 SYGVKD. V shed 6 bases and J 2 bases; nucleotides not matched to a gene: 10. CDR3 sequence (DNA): TGTGCCATCAGGGCCGGACGGACAGGTACCTACGAGCAGTACTTC. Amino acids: CAIRAGRTGTYEQYF.

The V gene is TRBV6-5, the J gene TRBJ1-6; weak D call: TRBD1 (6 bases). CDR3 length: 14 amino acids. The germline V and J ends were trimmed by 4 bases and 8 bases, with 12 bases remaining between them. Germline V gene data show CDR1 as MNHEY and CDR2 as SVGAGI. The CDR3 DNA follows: TGTGCCAGCAGTTGGACAGAAACCGATTCACCCCTCCACTTT. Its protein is CASSWTETDSPLHF.

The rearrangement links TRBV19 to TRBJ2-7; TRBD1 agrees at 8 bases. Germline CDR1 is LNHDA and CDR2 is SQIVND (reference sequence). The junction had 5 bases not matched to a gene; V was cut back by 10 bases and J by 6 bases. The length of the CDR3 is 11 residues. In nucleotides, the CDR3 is TGTGCCACCGCAGGGGGCGCCGAGCAGTACTTC. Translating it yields CATAGGAEQYF.

The CDR3 sequence: CASSEVGLQTGELFF. DNA for the CDR3: TGTGCCAGCAGTGAAGTCGGTCTCCAAACCGGGGAGCTGTTTTTT. The chain joins TRBV2 to TRBJ2-2; D uncertain. V was shortened by 1 base and J by 5 bases, with 11 bases between the two germline ends. The CDR3 is 15 amino acids. The germline V gene has CDR1 SNHLY and CDR2 FYNNEI.

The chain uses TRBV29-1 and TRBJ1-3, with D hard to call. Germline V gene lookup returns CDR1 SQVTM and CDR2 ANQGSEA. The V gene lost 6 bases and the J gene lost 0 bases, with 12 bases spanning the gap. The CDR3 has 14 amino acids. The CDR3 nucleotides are TGCAGCGTCCTCGCGGCCTACTCTGGAAACACCATATATTTT. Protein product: CSVLAAYSGNTIYF.